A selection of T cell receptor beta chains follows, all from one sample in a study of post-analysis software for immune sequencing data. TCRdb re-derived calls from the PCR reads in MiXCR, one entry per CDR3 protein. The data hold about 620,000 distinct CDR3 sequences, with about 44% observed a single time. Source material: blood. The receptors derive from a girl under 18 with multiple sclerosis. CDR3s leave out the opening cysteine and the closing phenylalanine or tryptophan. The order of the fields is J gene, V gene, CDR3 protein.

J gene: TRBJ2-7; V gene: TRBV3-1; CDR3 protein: ASSPGVTGPYEQY
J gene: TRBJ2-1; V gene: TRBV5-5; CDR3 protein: ASSLAGLADYNEQF
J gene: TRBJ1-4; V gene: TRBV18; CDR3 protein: ASSPMALDNEKLF
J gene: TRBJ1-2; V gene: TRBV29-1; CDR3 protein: SVGQGAKISYGYT
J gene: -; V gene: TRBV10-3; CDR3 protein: AISASASGYEQY
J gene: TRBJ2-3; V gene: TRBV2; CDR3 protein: ASRRETSANGPQY
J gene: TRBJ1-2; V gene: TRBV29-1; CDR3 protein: SVTAADSDYGYT
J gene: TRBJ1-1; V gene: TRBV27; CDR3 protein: ASSSTVDRTAPEAF
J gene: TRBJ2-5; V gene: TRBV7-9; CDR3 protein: ASSHLRDRGLETQY
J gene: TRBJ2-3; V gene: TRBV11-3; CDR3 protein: ANSLGIGTYGTDTQY